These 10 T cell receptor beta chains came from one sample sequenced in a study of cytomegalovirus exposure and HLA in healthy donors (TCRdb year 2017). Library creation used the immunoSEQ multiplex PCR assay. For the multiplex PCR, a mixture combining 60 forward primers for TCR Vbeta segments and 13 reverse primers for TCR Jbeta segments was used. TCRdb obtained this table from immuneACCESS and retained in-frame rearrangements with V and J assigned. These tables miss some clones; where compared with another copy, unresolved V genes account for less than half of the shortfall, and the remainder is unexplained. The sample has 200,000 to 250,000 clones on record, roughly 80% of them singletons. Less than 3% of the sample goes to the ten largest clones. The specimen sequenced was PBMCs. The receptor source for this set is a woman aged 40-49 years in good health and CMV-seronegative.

CDR3 sequence reads: CASSPGPGQGGGGPAFF. The CDR3 bases are TGTGCCAGCAGCCCTGGACCGGGACAGGGGGGCGGGGGCCCGGCTTTCTTT. This chain uses TRBV2 with TRBJ1-1, with 11 bases aligning to TRBD1. The length of the CDR3 is 17 residues. The junction had 20 bases not matched to a gene; V was cut back by 6 bases and J by 11 bases. Germline V gene sequence: CDR1 SNHLY, CDR2 FYNNEI.

The CDR3: CASSYSAGPQDTQYF. The CDR3 DNA is TGTGCCAGCAGTTACTCCGCAGGGCCCCAAGATACGCAGTATTTT. The chain recombines TRBV6-5 with TRBJ2-3; D is possibly TRBD1 (5 bases). Germline CDR1 and CDR2: MNHEY and SVGAGI. The V and J ends lost 0 bases and 5 bases respectively, with 12 bases between them. The CDR3 contains 15 residues.

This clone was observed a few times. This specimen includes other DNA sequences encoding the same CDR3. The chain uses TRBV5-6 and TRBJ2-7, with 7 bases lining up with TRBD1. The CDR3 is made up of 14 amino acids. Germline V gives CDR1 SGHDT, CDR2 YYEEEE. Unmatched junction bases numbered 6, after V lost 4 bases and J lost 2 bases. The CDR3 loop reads CASSHRDSPYEQYF. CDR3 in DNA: TGTGCCAGCAGCCATCGGGACAGCCCCTACGAGCAGTACTTC. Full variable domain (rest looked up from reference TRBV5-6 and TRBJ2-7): DAGVTQSPTHLIKTRGQQVTLRCSPKSGHDTVSWYQQALGQGPQFIFQYYEEEERQRGNFPDRFSGHQFPNYSSELNVNALLLGDSALYLCASSHRDSPYEQYFGPGTRLTVT.

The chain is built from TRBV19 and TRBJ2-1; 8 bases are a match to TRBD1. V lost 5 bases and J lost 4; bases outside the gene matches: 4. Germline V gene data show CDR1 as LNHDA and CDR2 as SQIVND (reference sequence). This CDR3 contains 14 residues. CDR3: CASSVGQGYNEQFF. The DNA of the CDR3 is TGTGCCAGTAGTGTCGGACAGGGTTACAATGAGCAGTTCTTC. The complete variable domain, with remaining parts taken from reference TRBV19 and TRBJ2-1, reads DGGITQSPKYLFRKEGQNVTLSCEQNLNHDAMYWYRQDPGQGLRLIYYSQIVNDFQKGDIAEGYSVSREKKESFPLTVTSAQKNPTAFYLCASSVGQGYNEQFFGPGTRLTVL.

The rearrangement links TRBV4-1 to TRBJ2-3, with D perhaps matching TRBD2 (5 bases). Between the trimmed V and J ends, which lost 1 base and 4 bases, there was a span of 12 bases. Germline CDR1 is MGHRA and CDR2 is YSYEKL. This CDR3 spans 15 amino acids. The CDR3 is CASSQVGVGADTQYF. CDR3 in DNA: TGCGCCAGCAGCCAAGTTGGTGTGGGAGCAGATACGCAGTATTTT.

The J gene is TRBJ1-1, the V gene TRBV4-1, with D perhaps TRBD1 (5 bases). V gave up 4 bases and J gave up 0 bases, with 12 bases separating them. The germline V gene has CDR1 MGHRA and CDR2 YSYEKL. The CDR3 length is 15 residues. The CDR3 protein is CASSRQINMNTEAFF. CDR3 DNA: TGCGCCAGCAGCCGACAGATCAACATGAACACTGAAGCTTTCTTT.

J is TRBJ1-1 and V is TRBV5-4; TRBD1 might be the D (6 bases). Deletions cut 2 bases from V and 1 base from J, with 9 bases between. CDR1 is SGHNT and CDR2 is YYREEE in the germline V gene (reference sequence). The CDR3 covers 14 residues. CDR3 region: CASSLRTENTEAFF. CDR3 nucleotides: TGTGCCAGCAGCTTACGGACAGAGAACACTGAAGCTTTCTTT.

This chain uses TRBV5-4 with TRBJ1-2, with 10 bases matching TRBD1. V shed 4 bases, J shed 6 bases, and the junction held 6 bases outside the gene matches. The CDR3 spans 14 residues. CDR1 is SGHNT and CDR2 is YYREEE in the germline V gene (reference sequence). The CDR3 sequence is CASSPGTGEDGYTF. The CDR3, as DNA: TGTGCCAGCAGCCCCGGGACAGGGGAGGATGGCTACACCTTC. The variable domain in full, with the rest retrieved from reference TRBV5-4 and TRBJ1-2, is ETGVTQSPTHLIKTRGQQVTLRCSSQSGHNTVSWYQQALGQGPQFIFQYYREEENGRGNFPPRFSGLQFPNYSSELNVNALELDDSALYLCASSPGTGEDGYTFGSGTRLTVV.

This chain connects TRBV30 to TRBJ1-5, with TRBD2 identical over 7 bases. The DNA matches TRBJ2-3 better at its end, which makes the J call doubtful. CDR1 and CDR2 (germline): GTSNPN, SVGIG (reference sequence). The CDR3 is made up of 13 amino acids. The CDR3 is CAWGGDSNQPQYF. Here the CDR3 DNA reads TGTGCCTGGGGGGGGGATAGCAATCAGCCCCAGTATTTT.

CDR3 region: CASSEDMGVTGANTEAFF. The DNA for the CDR3 is TGTGCCAGCAGTGAAGATATGGGGGTTACAGGGGCGAACACTGAAGCTTTCTTT. The chain uses TRBV6-1 and TRBJ1-1, with 7 bases identical to TRBD1. The CDR3 loop spans 18 amino acids. CDR1 is MNHNS, CDR2 SASEGT, per germline. The J segment lost 1 base and the V segment lost 1 base, leaving 12 bases of the junction unmatched.